This T cell receptor (beta chain) was identified in a study of cytotoxic CD8 clonotypes in ibrutinib-treated CLL. Study conclusions and caveats: Sustained-remission patients were sampled at different times than progressing patients were.

Only in-frame clones appear in the TCRdb table, and some are missing; sequencing was by immunoSEQ multiplex PCR. The table has roughly 250,000 clones, about three quarters seen once; the top ten hold over 15%. V was pared by 5 bases and J by 5 bases, with 13 bases between. The CDR3 length is 14 residues. The germline gives CDR1 SGHTS, CDR2 YDEGEE. On this clone itself: Its specificity is not known.

The TCR sequence derives from a human donor with chronic lymphocytic leukemia. The sample was PBMCs, taken after 24 months of ibrutinib treatment. The V call is TRBV5-8, the J call TRBJ1-4; possibly TRBD1 for D (5 bases). The CDR3 protein is CASSSGTRNEKLFF. The CDR3 DNA reads TGTGCCAGCAGTTCCGGGACTAGGAATGAAAAACTGTTTTTT.